This T cell receptor beta chain stems from a study of molecular identifiers for immune sequencing clone quantification. Overall study findings and caveats: Clones exceeding 20 RNA copies carried over 99% of effector molecules but under 1% of naive-cell molecules.

This clonotype was recorded at least ten times. Antigen: not known. TCRdb passed the PCR reads through MiXCR, listing each CDR3 protein once. The sample records about 300,000 distinct CDR3 sequences, roughly 23% being singletons. V lost 0 bases and J lost 3; bases outside the gene matches: 5. This CDR3 has 17 amino acids. Per germline, CDR1 SGHDN and CDR2 FVKESK. Sequencing was performed on naive CD8+ T cells from blood, with Jurkat cell RNA spiked in. The subset is: FACS-sorted CD8+CD4-CCR7+CD45RA+ naive T cells. This sequence originates from a human donor in good health. Some libraries in this study had Jurkat cell RNA spiked in. The rearrangement joins TRBV14 to TRBJ2-3; 11 bases match TRBD2. The chain's CDR3 is CASSQDVGTSGTDTQYF. The CDR3 nucleotides read TGTGCCAGCAGCCAAGACGTGGGGACTAGCGGTACAGATACGCAGTATTTT.